The 30 T cell receptor beta chains given below trace back to one sample, sequenced in a study of cytomegalovirus exposure and HLA in healthy donors. PCR employed 60 Vbeta and 13 Jbeta primers. Sequencing used immunoSEQ multiplex PCR; TCRdb keeps in-frame clones, though not all of them. The sample has about 110,000 clones; around 77% are singletons. Material for sequencing was PBMCs. These receptors were obtained from a human donor in good health.

The chain combines TRBV23-1 with TRBJ2-7, with D hard to call. TRBV23-1 is assigned to the ORF class and has an uncertain function. Trimming cost V 11 bases and J 5 bases, with 7 bases left between them. The CDR3 has 9 amino acids. CDR3 sequence (DNA): TGCGCCGGCCGCCACGAGCAGTACTTC. Amino acid sequence: CAGRHEQYF.

The chain couples TRBV28 to TRBJ2-1, with 9 nucleotides matching TRBD2. V gave up 11 bases and J gave up 0 bases; unmatched junction bases: 8. The CDR3 sequence is 15 residues long. CDR1 is MDHEN and CDR2 is SYDVKM in the germline V gene. The CDR3 nucleotides are TGTGCCGGACTTGATAGCGGGGGCTCCTACAATGAGCAGTTCTTC. It translates to CAGLDSGGSYNEQFF.

The V gene is TRBV2, the J gene TRBJ1-1, with unresolved D. Germline CDR1 is SNHLY and CDR2 is FYNNEI. V gave up 4 bases and J gave up 4 bases, with 13 bases separating them. The CDR3 has 14 residues. DNA of the CDR3: TGTGCCAGCAGTGTGGCCTTCGCGGGCACTGAAGCTTTCTTT. This codes for CASSVAFAGTEAFF. The whole variable domain, remainder taken from reference TRBV2 and TRBJ1-1, is EPEVTQTPSHQVTQMGQEVILRCVPISNHLYFYWYRQILGQKVEFLVSFYNNEISEKSEIFDDQFSVERPDGSNFTLKIRSTKLEDSAMYFCASSVAFAGTEAFFGQGTRLTVV.

This clone was observed a few times. The J gene is TRBJ2-3, the V gene TRBV28; 9 positions agree with TRBD2. CDR3 size: 17 residues. Germline loops: CDR1 MDHEN, CDR2 SYDVKM. J lost 4 bases, V lost 5 bases, and 13 bases had no gene match. As DNA, the CDR3 is TGTGCCAGCAGTGCGAGAACCGGGACTAGCAGGGCAGATACGCAGTATTTT. Protein: CASSARTGTSRADTQYF.

The chain couples TRBV7-9 to TRBJ2-2; D gene ambiguous. CDR3 length: 16 amino acids. Germline V gives CDR1 SEHNR, CDR2 FQNEAQ (reference sequence). The germline V and J ends were trimmed by 0 bases and 3 bases, with 11 bases remaining between them. The CDR3 DNA is TGTGCCAGCAGCTTAGCCGGTCAATCGTACACCGGGGAGCTGTTTTTT. It encodes CASSLAGQSYTGELFF. Filled out from reference TRBV7-9 and TRBJ2-2, the complete variable domain reads DTGVSQNPRHKITKRGQNVTFRCDPISEHNRLYWYRQTLGQGPEFLTYFQNEAQLEKSRLLSDRFSAERPKGSFSTLEIQRTEQGDSAMYLCASSLAGQSYTGELFFGEGSRLTVL.

The chain carries TRBV11-2 and TRBJ1-1; weak D call: TRBD1 (5 bases). Germline assignment: CDR1 SGHAT and CDR2 FQNNGV. The CDR3 is 13 amino acids. Trimming removed 1 base from V and 12 bases from J, with 15 bases in between. The CDR3: CASSLGSGVRPFF. The CDR3 DNA reads as TGTGCCAGCAGCTTAGGTTCGGGGGTGAGACCTTTCTTT.

The chain couples TRBV27 to TRBJ2-2; TRBD1 matches 9 bases. The CDR3 loop spans 15 amino acids. Germline loops: CDR1 MNHEY, CDR2 SMNVEV (reference sequence). V trimming: 5 bases; J trimming: 7 bases; junction bases outside the gene matches: 8. In DNA form, the CDR3 reads TGTGCCAGCAGTCTCCGGGACAGGGTTGGCGGGGAGCTGTTTTTT. It is translated as CASSLRDRVGGELFF.

V and J are TRBV6-1 and TRBJ1-5; the match to TRBD1 covers 10 bases. The germline V gene has CDR1 MNHNS and CDR2 SASEGT. The CDR3 sequence is 15 residues long. The V segment lost 1 base and the J segment 5 bases; nucleotides outside the gene matches: 2. The CDR3 sequence: CASSEGTGGYQPQHF. The CDR3 DNA reads TGTGCCAGCAGTGAAGGGACAGGGGGGTATCAGCCCCAGCATTTT.

The chain carries TRBV19 and TRBJ2-2, with 9 positions matching TRBD1. CDR1 LNHDA and CDR2 SQIVND come from the germline V gene (reference sequence). The CDR3 extends over 14 amino acids. Unmatched junction bases numbered 7, after V lost 7 bases and J lost 7 bases. The CDR3 DNA follows: TGTGCCAGTATTAACAGGGGGCTCGGCGGGGAGCTGTTTTTT. Translating it yields CASINRGLGGELFF.

The chain couples TRBV28 to TRBJ2-1; D may be TRBD2 (5 bases). Trimming pared 6 bases from V and 2 bases from J, leaving 14 bases between. Germline V lookup: CDR1 MDHEN, CDR2 SYDVKM. The CDR3 totals 15 residues. The CDR3 region is CASSQDSWAYNEQFF. In nucleotides, the CDR3 is TGTGCCAGCAGCCAGGACTCATGGGCCTACAATGAGCAGTTCTTC.

The chain recombines TRBV25-1 with TRBJ2-3, with a weak D call TRBD2 (6 bases). This CDR3 is 15 amino acids long. The V and J ends lost 1 base and 3 bases respectively, with 11 bases between them. Per the germline V gene, CDR1 is MGHDK and CDR2 is SYGVNS. CDR3 nucleotides: TGTGCCAGCAGTGAATTGGAACGGGAGACAGATACGCAGTATTTT. This translates into CASSELERETDTQYF.

V usage is TRBV11-2 and J usage is TRBJ2-3, with TRBD2 matching over 10 bases. CDR3 length equals 15 residues. Trimming at V came to 6 bases and at J to 6 bases, leaving 9 bases not matched to a gene. CDR1 SGHAT and CDR2 FQNNGV come from the germline V gene. The CDR3 nucleotides read TGTGCCAGCAGTCTTTTAGCGGGGGGCTGGGATACGCAGTATTTT. Its protein is CASSLLAGGWDTQYF.

In regard to this clone: One junction end does not reproduce the germline sequence, and a read error may be involved. V and J are TRBV30 and TRBJ2-4, with TRBD1 identical over 9 bases. Germline loops: CDR1 GTSNPN, CDR2 SVGIG (reference sequence). The CDR3 consists of 16 residues. In nucleotides, the CDR3 is TGTGCCTGGAGTGTACGACAGGGGGTTCCCAAAAACAGTCAGTACTTC. Its protein product is CAWSVRQGVPKNSQYF.

There are a few counts of this clone. The chain combines TRBV7-8 with TRBJ1-5, with TRBD1 matching 9 bases. From germline, CDR1 is SGHVS and CDR2 FQNEAQ. This CDR3 spans 15 amino acids. After removal of 2 bases from V and 6 bases from J, the junction contained 5 bases not matched to a gene. CDR3 protein: CASSLSGQGGQPQHF. Here the CDR3 DNA reads TGTGCCAGCAGCTTATCGGGACAGGGCGGTCAGCCCCAGCATTTT.

The chain carries TRBV2 and TRBJ1-4, with no clear D. V gave up 2 bases and J gave up 14 bases, with 15 bases separating them. There are 13 residues in the CDR3. Germline V gives CDR1 SNHLY, CDR2 FYNNEI. CDR3 nucleotides: TGTGCCAGCAGTGAACCCAGTAATGAGAGGCTGTTTTTT. It specifies CASSEPSNERLFF.

This clone was observed a few times. V is TRBV14 and J is TRBJ2-5, with 8 bases fitting TRBD2. The DNA end is more similar to TRBJ2-7, so the J call may be wrong. The CDR3 has 17 residues. Germline CDR1 and CDR2: SGHDN and FVKESK. The CDR3 nucleotides are TGTGCCAGCAGCCAAGATCGGGGCGGGGGGAGCTCCTACGAGCAGTACTTC. It is translated as CASSQDRGGGSSYEQYF.

With regard to this clone: Additional DNA sequences in this sample encode the identical CDR3. The rearrangement joins TRBV10-3 to TRBJ2-3, with D perhaps TRBD2 (6 bases). V was trimmed by 0 bases and J by 7 bases, leaving 17 bases between them. The CDR3 extends over 16 amino acids. Germline-derived CDR1 and CDR2 are ENHRY and SYGVKD. For the CDR3, the DNA is TGTGCCATCAGTGAGTCGAGTGGGGGACTCCACTATACGCAGTATTTT. Translation gives CAISESSGGLHYTQYF.

This clone was counted once. The chain couples TRBV7-9 to TRBJ2-7; tentative D call: TRBD2 (6 bases). Germline V lookup: CDR1 SEHNR, CDR2 FQNEAQ (reference sequence). The CDR3 loop spans 16 amino acids. V was clipped by 4 bases and J by 2 bases, with 18 bases between them. CDR3: CASSSWDSGGTYEQYF. The CDR3 nucleotides read TGTGCCAGCAGCTCCTGGGACTCCGGAGGAACCTACGAGCAGTACTTC.

The rearrangement uses TRBV7-9 and TRBJ2-3; possibly TRBD2 for D (6 bases). This CDR3 region has 16 residues. The germline CDR1 and CDR2 sequences are SEHNR and FQNEAQ (reference sequence). V lost 5 bases, J lost 0 bases, and 15 bases lay in between. CDR3 DNA: TGTGCCAGCAGCCCCGGGACTTACCTAAGCACAGATACGCAGTATTTT. It is translated as CASSPGTYLSTDTQYF.

This clone was picked up a small number of times. V usage is TRBV6-1 and J usage is TRBJ2-1; TRBD2 is a possible D gene (6 bases). V lost 6 bases, J lost 7 bases, and 19 bases lay in between. The CDR3 is 15 residues long. Germline V lookup: CDR1 MNHNS, CDR2 SASEGT. Here the CDR3 DNA reads TGTGCCAGCAGGGCCCCGGTGGAGGGTGGGAATGAGCAGTTCTTC. Protein sequence: CASRAPVEGGNEQFF.

The chain is built from TRBV7-6 and TRBJ2-7; 13 nucleotides line up with TRBD2. Germline V gene sequence: CDR1 SGHVS, CDR2 FNYEAQ. The junction had 3 bases not matched to a gene; V was cut back by 5 bases and J by 2 bases. The CDR3 sequence is 15 residues long. For the CDR3, the DNA is TGTGCCAGCAGCCCCACTAGCGGGAGGGCCTACGAGCAGTACTTC. Protein: CASSPTSGRAYEQYF.

The chain carries TRBV11-3 and TRBJ2-1; 14 bases fit TRBD2. Looked up from germline, CDR1 is SGHNT and CDR2 is YENEEA. Trimming cost V 1 base and J 4 bases; bases outside gene matches: 6. The CDR3 has 18 residues. CDR3 in DNA: TGTGCCAGCAGCTTAGGTGGACTAGCGGGAGGATCATACAATGAGCAGTTCTTC. Amino acids: CASSLGGLAGGSYNEQFF.

V usage is TRBV5-1 and J usage is TRBJ2-7; D is ambiguous. V lost 4 bases to trimming and J lost 5 bases, with 13 bases between them. The CDR3 loop spans 13 amino acids. CDR1 and CDR2 from the germline V gene are SGHRS and YFSETQ. The CDR3 DNA reads as TGCGCCAGCAGCCCATTGAGTGCCCACGAGCAGTACTTC. Translating gives CASSPLSAHEQYF. Looking up the rest from reference TRBV5-1 and TRBJ2-7 gives the full variable domain: KAGVTQTPRYLIKTRGQQVTLSCSPISGHRSVSWYQQTPGQGLQFLFEYFSETQRNKGNFPGRFSGRQFSNSRSEMNVSTLELGDSALYLCASSPLSAHEQYFGPGTRLTVT.

V gene TRBV7-6 combines with J gene TRBJ2-1; D may be TRBD2 (6 bases). The germline V and J ends were trimmed by 2 bases and 4 bases, with 15 bases remaining between them. Germline V gene sequence: CDR1 SGHVS, CDR2 FNYEAQ. The CDR3 is 16 residues long. The CDR3 spells CASSLSVGGYYNEQFF. CDR3 nucleotide sequence: TGTGCCAGCAGCTTAAGTGTGGGAGGATATTACAATGAGCAGTTCTTC.

J is TRBJ1-4 and V is TRBV6-5; a weak D match, TRBD1 (5 bases). Trimming shortened V by 6 bases and J by 4 bases, and 15 bases separated the two germline ends. CDR1 is MNHEY and CDR2 is SVGAGI in the germline V gene. The CDR3 length is 15 residues. CDR3 loop: CASRTGRGFNEKLFF. CDR3 sequence (DNA): TGTGCCAGCAGAACCGGCCGGGGGTTTAATGAAAAACTGTTTTTT.

This clone came up once. The chain employs TRBV10-3 and TRBJ2-7; a possible D gene is TRBD1 (5 bases). This CDR3 comprises 13 residues. The germline V gene has CDR1 ENHRY and CDR2 SYGVKD. V was cut by 3 bases and J by 5 bases, with 11 bases left in between. CDR3 protein: CAISEGQGHEQYF. The CDR3 DNA reads as TGTGCCATCAGTGAAGGGCAGGGTCACGAGCAGTACTTC.

The chain employs TRBV18 and TRBJ1-4; D remains ambiguous. Germline loops: CDR1 KGHSH, CDR2 LQKENI. V lost 2 bases, J lost 13 bases, and 23 bases lay in between. This CDR3 contains 16 residues. CDR3: CASSPGADLTTGRLFF. CDR3 bases: TGTGCCAGCTCACCAGGAGCAGACCTAACGACTGGCAGACTGTTTTTT.

The J gene is TRBJ1-4, the V gene TRBV6-1; D call uncertain. V was shortened by 3 bases and J by 7 bases, with 12 bases between the two germline ends. The CDR3 totals 14 residues. The germline CDR1 and CDR2 sequences are MNHNS and SASEGT. The CDR3 DNA reads TGTGCCAGCAGTGACCGGCACCAGCGTGAAAAACTGTTTTTT. Translation gives CASSDRHQREKLFF.

The chain joins TRBV6-5 to TRBJ1-3, with unresolved D. Trimming removed 4 bases at V and 3 bases at J, with 7 bases between. The CDR3 contains 13 residues. In germline, CDR1 is MNHEY, CDR2 SVGAGI. Here the CDR3 reads CASSSNRGNTIYF. The CDR3 DNA sequence: TGTGCCAGCAGTTCTAATCGTGGAAACACCATATATTTT.

The chain recombines TRBV18 with TRBJ2-3; D perhaps matches TRBD2 (5 bases). This CDR3 has 14 amino acids. The V end was cut by 4 bases, the J end by 7 bases, with 15 bases between. Per the germline V gene, CDR1 is KGHSH and CDR2 is LQKENI. The CDR3 is CASSLAARGNTQYF. DNA for the CDR3: TGTGCCAGCTCACTGGCGGCCCGGGGAAATACGCAGTATTTT.